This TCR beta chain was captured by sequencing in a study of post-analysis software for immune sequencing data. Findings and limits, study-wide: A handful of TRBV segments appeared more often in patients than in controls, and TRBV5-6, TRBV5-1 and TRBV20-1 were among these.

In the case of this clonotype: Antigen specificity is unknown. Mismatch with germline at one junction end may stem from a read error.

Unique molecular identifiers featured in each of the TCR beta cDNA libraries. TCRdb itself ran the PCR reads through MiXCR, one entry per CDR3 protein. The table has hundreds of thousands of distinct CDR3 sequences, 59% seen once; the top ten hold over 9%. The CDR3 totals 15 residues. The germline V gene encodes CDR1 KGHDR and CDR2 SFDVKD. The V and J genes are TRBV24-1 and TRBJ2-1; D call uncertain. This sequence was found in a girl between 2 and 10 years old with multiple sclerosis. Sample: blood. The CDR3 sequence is CATGDPDYSYNEQFF. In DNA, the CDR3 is TGTGCCACCGGTGATCCGGATTACTCCTACAATGAGCAGTTCTTC.